This record concerns one TCR beta chain sequence. Participants were aged roughly 18 to 100 years from around 26 US areas. Recovery meant two consecutive negative NP/OP PCR tests, professional clearance, or resolved symptoms. This CDR3 contains 15 residues. Germline CDR1 is SGDLS and CDR2 is YYNGEE. V dropped 3 bases and J dropped 3 bases, with 12 bases sitting between them. This sample stems from a study of blood T cell repertoires in COVID-19. In the original processing: The assay estimated nucleated cells by amplifying reference gene primers. Assay used: immunoSEQ multiplex PCR; TCRdb lists only in-frame clones, some missing. Clonal size and the V and J genes are those of that table, whereas D and trimming came from the DNA. The sample lists 450,000 to 500,000 clones; approximately 86% were seen once.

The TCR was taken from a woman aged 18-29 years who had recovered from COVID-19. The V and J genes are TRBV9 and TRBJ1-4; possibly TRBD1 for D (6 bases). The sequenced sample was PBMCs or T cells enriched from blood (not recorded which). The CDR3 is CASSAWDTSNEKLFF. CDR3 DNA sequence: TGTGCCAGCAGCGCCTGGGACACTTCTAATGAAAAACTGTTTTTT.